This TCR beta chain derives from a study of blood T cell repertoires in COVID-19. This CDR3 has 17 amino acids. The germline CDR1 and CDR2 sequences are MDHEN and SYDVKM. V gave up 4 bases and J gave up 5 bases; unmatched junction bases: 12. Sequencing used immunoSEQ multiplex PCR; TCRdb keeps in-frame clones, though not all of them. This table has around 150,000 clones, about 83% appearing once. The chain employs TRBV28 and TRBJ1-3, with 9 bases lining up with TRBD1. Sequencing was performed on peripheral blood. The TCR originated in a man aged 60-69 years with acute or convalescent COVID-19. For the CDR3, the DNA is TGTGCCAGCAGTTCCCTAGACCCCGGGACAGGGAGAAACACCATATATTTT. Translated: CASSSLDPGTGRNTIYF.